This T cell receptor beta chain was recorded in a study of blood T cell repertoires in COVID-19. The overall study: Both acute and convalescent COVID-19 samples were obtained from the United States, Italy and Spain. The analysed material was cDNA or gDNA that came from T cells, B-cell-depleted T cells, or PBMCs.

Trimming shortened V by 5 bases and J by 10 bases, and 18 bases separated the two germline ends. Germline V CDR1 and CDR2: SNHLY, FYNNEI. This CDR3 comprises 15 residues. Authors' processing steps: Estimated nucleated cell counts came from reference gene primer amplification. Profiling relied on immunoSEQ multiplex PCR, and the TCRdb table lists in-frame clones only, not all of them. D and trimming were read from the DNA, whereas the V and J calls and clone size are those reported in that table. The sample shows about 90,000 clones, around 93% of them seen only once. The sample taken for sequencing was peripheral blood. The chain has TRBV2 and TRBJ1-6, with D uncertain. This clonotype was obtained from a human donor with active COVID-19. The donor label of this sample is uncertain. The CDR3, as DNA: TGTGCCAGCAGTCTAAGACCAGGAAGTGACTCACCCCTCCACTTT. This sequence encodes CASSLRPGSDSPLHF.